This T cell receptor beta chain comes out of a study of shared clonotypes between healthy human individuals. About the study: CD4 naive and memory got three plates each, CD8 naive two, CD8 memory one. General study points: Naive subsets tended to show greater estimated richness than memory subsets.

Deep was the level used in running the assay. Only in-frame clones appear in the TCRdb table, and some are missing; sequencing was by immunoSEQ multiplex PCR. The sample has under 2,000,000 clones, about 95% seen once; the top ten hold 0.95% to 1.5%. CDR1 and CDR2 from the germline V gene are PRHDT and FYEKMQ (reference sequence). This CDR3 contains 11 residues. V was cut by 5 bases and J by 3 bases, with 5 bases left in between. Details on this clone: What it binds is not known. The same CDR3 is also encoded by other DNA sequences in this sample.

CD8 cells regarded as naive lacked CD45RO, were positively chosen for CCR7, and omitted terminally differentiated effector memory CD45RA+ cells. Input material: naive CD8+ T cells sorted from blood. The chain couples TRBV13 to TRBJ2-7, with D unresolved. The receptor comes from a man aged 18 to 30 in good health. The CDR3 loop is CASSLNYEQYF. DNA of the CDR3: TGTGCCAGCAGCCTAAACTACGAGCAGTACTTC.